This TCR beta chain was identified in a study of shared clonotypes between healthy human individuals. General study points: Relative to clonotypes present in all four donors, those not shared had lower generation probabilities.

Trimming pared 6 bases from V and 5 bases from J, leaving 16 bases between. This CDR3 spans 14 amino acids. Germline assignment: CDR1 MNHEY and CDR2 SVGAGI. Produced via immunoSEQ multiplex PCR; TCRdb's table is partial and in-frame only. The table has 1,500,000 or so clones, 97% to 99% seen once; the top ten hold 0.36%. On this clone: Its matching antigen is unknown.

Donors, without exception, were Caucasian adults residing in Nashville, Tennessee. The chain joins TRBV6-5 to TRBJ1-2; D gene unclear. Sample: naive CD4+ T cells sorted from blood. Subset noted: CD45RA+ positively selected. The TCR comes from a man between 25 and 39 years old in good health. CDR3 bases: TGTGCCAGCAGCAAAGCGGACCCAAGATATGGCTACACCTTC. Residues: CASSKADPRYGYTF.